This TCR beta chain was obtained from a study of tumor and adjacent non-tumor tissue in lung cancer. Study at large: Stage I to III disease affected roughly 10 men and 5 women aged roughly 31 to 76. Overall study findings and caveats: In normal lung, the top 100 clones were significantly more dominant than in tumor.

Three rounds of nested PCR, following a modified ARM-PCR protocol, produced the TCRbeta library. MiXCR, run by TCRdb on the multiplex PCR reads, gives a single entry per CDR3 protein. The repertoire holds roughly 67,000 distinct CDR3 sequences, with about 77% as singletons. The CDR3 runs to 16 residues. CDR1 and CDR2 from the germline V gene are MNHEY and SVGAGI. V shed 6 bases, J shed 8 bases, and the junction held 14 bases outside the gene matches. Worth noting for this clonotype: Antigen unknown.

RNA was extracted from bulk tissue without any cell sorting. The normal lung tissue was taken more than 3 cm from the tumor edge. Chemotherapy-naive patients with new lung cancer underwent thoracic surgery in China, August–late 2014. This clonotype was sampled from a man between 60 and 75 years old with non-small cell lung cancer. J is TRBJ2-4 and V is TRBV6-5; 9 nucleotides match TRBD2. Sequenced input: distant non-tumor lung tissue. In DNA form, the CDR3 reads TGTGCCAGCAGGCCCAGGCTAGCGGGAAGGCAACACATTCAGTACTTC. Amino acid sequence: CASRPRLAGRQHIQYF.